A single sample gave rise to the 9 T cell receptor beta chains below, sequenced in a study of T cell responses to AZD1222 COVID-19 vaccine. The data were produced by immunoSEQ multiplex PCR, yet TCRdb's version contains in-frame clones alone and is incomplete. Found here are around 71,000 clones, 80% of them singletons; the top ten hold 11% to 15%. The source material was peripheral blood, sampled 28 days after the second AZD1222 dose. The receptors here all came from an adult who received the AZD1222 COVID-19 vaccine.

The rearrangement uses TRBV19 and TRBJ2-3; D possibly corresponds to TRBD2 (6 bases). This CDR3 comprises 18 residues. Germline CDR1 and CDR2: LNHDA and SQIVND (reference sequence). V lost 1 base and J 0 bases, leaving 17 bases between the germline ends. CDR3 loop: CASSIAHRRGTSTDTQYF. Written as DNA, the CDR3 is TGTGCCAGTAGTATAGCTCACAGGCGGGGAACTAGCACAGATACGCAGTATTTT.

CDR3 loop: CASSYLAGATDTQYF. In nucleotides, the CDR3 is TGTGCCAGCAGTTATCTAGCGGGGGCCACAGATACGCAGTATTTT. The chain couples TRBV6-4 to TRBJ2-3; 10 bases align to TRBD2. Unmatched junction bases numbered 4, after V lost 5 bases and J lost 2 bases. In germline, CDR1 is MRHNA, CDR2 SNTAGT. CDR3 length equals 15 residues.

The CDR3: CASSLPNNVKAFF. CDR3 in DNA: TGTGCCAGCAGCCTACCGAATAATGTAAAGGCTTTCTTT. The chain employs TRBV5-8 and TRBJ1-1, with D unclear. V was cut by 4 bases and J by 11 bases, with 18 bases left in between. This CDR3 has 13 residues. CDR1 is SGHTS and CDR2 is YDEGEE in the germline V gene.

J is TRBJ1-3 and V is TRBV3-1 (or the pseudogene TRBV3-2); 8 bases fit TRBD1. V gave up 1 base and J gave up 4 bases; unmatched junction bases: 12. There are 18 residues in the CDR3. Germline CDR1 LGHDT, CDR2 YNNKEL (reference sequence). The CDR3 DNA reads TGTGCCAGCAGCCAAGGGGTGTCTCAGGGGGCGCGGGGAAACACCATATATTTT. Translating it yields CASSQGVSQGARGNTIYF.

In the case of this clone: Mismatch with germline at one junction end may stem from a read error. The chain has TRBV24-1 and TRBJ1-1, with 10 positions matching TRBD1. Germline V gene data show CDR1 as KGHDR and CDR2 as SFDVKD. The CDR3 totals 14 residues. CDR3 protein: CAPRQGAQGTEAFF. DNA of the CDR3: TGTGCCCCCAGACAGGGGGCTCAAGGAACTGAAGCTTTCTTT.

On this clone: An end of the junction differs from the germline gene, which may be a read error. This chain links TRBV7-7 with TRBJ1-5; TRBD1 matches at 8 bases. This CDR3 spans 19 amino acids. Germline V gene sequence: CDR1 SSHAT, CDR2 FNYEAQ (reference sequence). The CDR3 sequence is CASSLGQGGGIYSNQPQHF. CDR3 sequence (DNA): TGTGCTAGCAGCTTAGGACAGGGCGGCGGGATTTATAGCAATCAGCCCCAGCATTTT.

The J gene is TRBJ2-3, the V gene TRBV7-8; D call uncertain. The CDR3 is 16 residues long. The germline CDR1 and CDR2 sequences are SGHVS and FQNEAQ. V dropped 1 base and J dropped 3 bases, with 14 bases sitting between them. The CDR3 reads CASSLEDGVFTDTQYF. The CDR3 DNA is TGTGCCAGCAGCTTAGAGGACGGTGTCTTTACAGATACGCAGTATTTT.

The chain couples TRBV5-1 to TRBJ1-3; the match to TRBD1 covers 7 bases. The ends lost 5 bases at V and 1 base at J; junction bases unmatched: 3. This CDR3 is 14 amino acids long. CDR1 is SGHRS, CDR2 YFSETQ, per germline. CDR3 DNA sequence: TGCGCCAGCAGTACACAGGGGTCTGGAAACACCATATATTTT. This codes for CASSTQGSGNTIYF.

The chain combines TRBV7-3 with TRBJ2-7; 8 bases are shared with TRBD2. The germline V gene encodes CDR1 SGHTA and CDR2 FQGTGA. The J segment lost 6 bases and the V segment lost 2 bases, leaving 9 bases of the junction unmatched. The CDR3 spans 15 residues. The CDR3 reads CASSLEPGLEFEQYF. The CDR3 region has the DNA TGTGCCAGCAGCTTAGAACCGGGACTAGAATTCGAGCAGTACTTC.